What follows are 24 T cell receptor beta chains derived from one specimen sequenced in a study of blood T cell repertoires in COVID-19 (dated by TCRdb to the early 2020s). Library preparation employed the immunoSEQ multiplex PCR assay. In TCRdb, the immuneACCESS table is reduced to in-frame sequences with V and J assigned. These tables do not hold every clone; where another copy was compared, an unresolved V gene accounts for under half, and the others remain unexplained. The sample records a few hundred thousand clones, around 83% of which are singletons. Jointly, the top ten make up approximately 4.7% of the sample. Sequencing was carried out using PBMCs or T cells enriched from blood (not recorded which). Every receptor here comes from a woman aged 50 to 60 who had recovered from COVID-19.

The CDR3 DNA reads TGTGCCAGCCAATCCTATGCAACTTACTATGGCTACACCTTC. The encoded protein is CASQSYATYYGYTF. The chain uses TRBV2 and TRBJ1-2; no clear D gene. CDR1 is SNHLY and CDR2 is FYNNEI in the germline V gene. Deletions cut 8 bases from V and 3 bases from J, with 16 bases between. This CDR3 has 14 amino acids.

This chain links TRBV19 with TRBJ1-6; tentative D call: TRBD1 (5 bases). The CDR3 totals 16 residues. Germline values: CDR1 LNHDA, CDR2 SQIVND (reference sequence). V was pared by 3 bases and J by 9 bases, with 18 bases between. CDR3 DNA: TGTGCCAGTAGTATTGTAAGACAGAAGGTTTTTTCACCCCTCCACTTT. It specifies CASSIVRQKVFSPLHF. Full variable domain (missing parts from reference TRBV19 and TRBJ1-6): DGGITQSPKYLFRKEGQNVTLSCEQNLNHDAMYWYRQDPGQGLRLIYYSQIVNDFQKGDIAEGYSVSREKKESFPLTVTSAQKNPTAFYLCASSIVRQKVFSPLHFGNGTRLTVT.

The chain is built from TRBV15 and TRBJ2-3; a weak D match, TRBD2 (6 bases). Germline values: CDR1 LNHNV, CDR2 YYDKDF (reference sequence). V lost 0 bases and J lost 2, with 21 bases in between. The CDR3 spans 19 residues. As DNA, the CDR3 is TGTGCCACCAGCAGAGAGGGCTTGGCTGGACGGGGGTACACAGATACGCAGTATTTT. This encodes CATSREGLAGRGYTDTQYF. Combining the CDR3 with reference TRBV15 and TRBJ2-3 gives the whole variable domain DAMVIQNPRYQVTQFGKPVTLSCSQTLNHNVMYWYQQKSSQAPKLLFHYYDKDFNNEADTPDNFQSRRPNTSFCFLDIRSPGLGDTAMYLCATSREGLAGRGYTDTQYFGPGTRLTVL.

This clone was seen more than once but under ten times. CDR3 in DNA: TGCAGCGTTGAGAGGGCTAAAACCTTTCCCTATAATTCACCCCTCCACTTT. It is translated as CSVERAKTFPYNSPLHF. The chain couples TRBV29-1 to TRBJ1-6; D remains unclear. V lost 3 bases and J 2 bases, leaving 17 bases between the germline ends. The CDR3 contains 17 residues. Germline values: CDR1 SQVTM, CDR2 ANQGSEA.

This clone was observed a few times. J is TRBJ2-7 and V is TRBV9, with D hard to call. CDR1 is SGDLS, CDR2 YYNGEE, per germline. Trimming left V 4 bases short and J 1 base short, with 12 bases between. This CDR3 contains 14 residues. The chain's CDR3 is CASSYGRISYEQYF. CDR3 DNA sequence: TGTGCCAGCAGCTATGGCAGGATTTCCTACGAGCAGTACTTC.

This chain uses TRBV7-6 with TRBJ2-2; D possibly corresponds to TRBD2 (5 bases). Germline values: CDR1 SGHVS, CDR2 FNYEAQ. The CDR3 is 18 amino acids. The ends were cut back, 0 bases at V and 1 base at J, with 15 bases in the middle. The CDR3 loop is CASSLALGLALNTGELFF. CDR3 bases: TGTGCCAGCAGCTTAGCTCTAGGGCTAGCCCTGAACACCGGGGAGCTGTTTTTT.

This rearrangement joins TRBV9 to TRBJ1-1; D not certain. Between the trimmed V and J ends, which lost 4 bases and 7 bases, there was a span of 17 bases. CDR1 is SGDLS, CDR2 YYNGEE, per germline. The CDR3 extends over 14 amino acids. The CDR3 is CASSPSGRPGEAFF. The CDR3 nucleotides are TGTGCCAGCAGCCCGAGCGGGAGGCCAGGTGAAGCTTTCTTT.

The chain carries TRBV3-1 (or the pseudogene TRBV3-2) and TRBJ2-7; no clear D gene. V lost 4 bases and J lost 4, with 11 bases in between. CDR3 length: 13 residues. From germline, CDR1 is LGHDT and CDR2 YNNKEL (reference sequence). The CDR3 loop reads CASSPVQPYEQYF. DNA for the CDR3: TGTGCCAGCAGCCCAGTACAGCCTTACGAGCAGTACTTC.

J is TRBJ1-5 and V is TRBV27, with D uncertain. The CDR3 runs to 17 residues. V was clipped by 4 bases and J by 3 bases, with 19 bases between them. Germline CDR1 MNHEY, CDR2 SMNVEV (reference sequence). In nucleotides, the CDR3 is TGTGCCAGCAGTTCGCACGAGGGAAGGGTAGCCAATCAGCCCCAGCATTTT. It encodes CASSSHEGRVANQPQHF.

The rearrangement uses TRBV4-2 and TRBJ2-7, with D maybe TRBD2 (7 bases). This CDR3 comprises 14 residues. Per germline, CDR1 LGHNA and CDR2 YNFKEQ. Trimming stripped 1 base from V and 7 bases from J, with 14 bases between. The CDR3 region is CASSQAAGATEQYF. The CDR3 nucleotides are TGTGCCAGCAGCCAAGCCGCGGGGGCCACTGAGCAGTACTTC.

In this sample, this clone turned up once. V and J are TRBV14 and TRBJ1-6; tentative D call: TRBD1 (6 bases). CDR3 length: 15 residues. Trimming shortened V by 0 bases and J by 10 bases, and 13 bases separated the two germline ends. Germline V gene sequence: CDR1 SGHDN, CDR2 FVKESK. CDR3 in amino acids: CASSQDGRGNSPLHF. CDR3 DNA: TGTGCCAGCAGCCAAGATGGCAGGGGAAACTCACCCCTCCACTTT.

This clone was seen a handful of times. The gene calls are TRBV9 and TRBJ1-4; D remains unclear. Between the trimmed V and J ends, which lost 1 base and 6 bases, there was a span of 10 bases. The CDR3 length is 14 residues. Germline values: CDR1 SGDLS, CDR2 YYNGEE. CDR3 sequence (DNA): TGTGCCAGCAGCGTAAGAGGGATCGATGAAAAACTGTTTTTT. It is translated as CASSVRGIDEKLFF.

V is TRBV9 and J is TRBJ1-3; D uncertain. CDR1 and CDR2 (germline): SGDLS, YYNGEE. The CDR3 has 15 amino acids. V shed 3 bases and J shed 0 bases, with 10 bases lying between them. CDR3 DNA: TGTGCCAGCAGCGAGGAGGGCACCTCTGGAAACACCATATATTTT. Its translation: CASSEEGTSGNTIYF.

The V and J genes are TRBV4-2 and TRBJ1-2, with 11 nucleotides matching TRBD1. Per the germline V gene, CDR1 is LGHNA and CDR2 is YNFKEQ. V lost 0 bases to trimming and J lost 3 bases; unmatched junction nucleotides: 12. This CDR3 spans 19 amino acids. This CDR3 reads CASSQETHSGTGGDYGYTF. The CDR3 DNA reads TGTGCCAGCAGCCAAGAGACGCATTCCGGGACAGGGGGGGACTATGGCTACACCTTC.

Here the CDR3 reads CASSQVRQVYTEAFF. The CDR3 bases are TGTGCCAGCAGCCAAGTAAGGCAGGTTTACACTGAAGCTTTCTTT. The gene calls are TRBV3-1 (or the pseudogene TRBV3-2) and TRBJ1-1; D not certain. Deletions cut 1 base from V and 3 bases from J, with 12 bases between. CDR1 and CDR2 (germline): LGHDT, YNNKEL (reference sequence). The CDR3 is 15 amino acids.

The CDR3 DNA reads TGTGCCAGCAGCGGTAGCGGGAACACGTACAATGAGCAGTTCTTC. It is translated as CASSGSGNTYNEQFF. This sequence joins TRBV9 and TRBJ2-1; 8 positions match TRBD2. V gave up 3 bases and J gave up 4 bases; unmatched junction bases: 6. Germline V lookup: CDR1 SGDLS, CDR2 YYNGEE. The CDR3 is made up of 15 amino acids.

Only one count was recorded for this clone. The chain recombines TRBV5-1 with TRBJ2-5; maybe TRBD1 (6 bases). Trimming cost V 0 bases and J 4 bases, with 7 bases left between them. The germline V gene encodes CDR1 SGHRS and CDR2 YFSETQ. The length of the CDR3 is 13 residues. CDR3 residues: CASSLDRVETQYF. For the CDR3, the DNA is TGCGCCAGCAGCTTGGACAGGGTAGAGACCCAGTACTTC.

The V call is TRBV10-2, the J call TRBJ1-3; D call uncertain. This CDR3 is 15 amino acids long. The V gene's germline CDR1 is WSHSY and CDR2 SAAADI. V lost 0 bases and J 2 bases, leaving 8 bases between the germline ends. The CDR3 nucleotides read TGCGCCAGCAGTGAGTCGCCAGGCACTGGAAACACCATATATTTT. Protein: CASSESPGTGNTIYF.

This rearrangement joins TRBV30 to TRBJ2-7; 8 bases are shared with TRBD2. The V gene end was trimmed by 4 bases and the J gene end by 0 bases; junction bases not matched to a gene: 2. The CDR3 covers 13 residues. Germline V CDR1 and CDR2: GTSNPN, SVGIG (reference sequence). CDR3 sequence: CAWIGGASYEQYF. CDR3 nucleotide sequence: TGTGCCTGGATCGGGGGGGCCTCCTACGAGCAGTACTTC.

The chain has TRBV27 and TRBJ2-3; 8 bases are shared with TRBD1. Unmatched junction bases numbered 12, after V lost 5 bases and J lost 14 bases. Germline V gives CDR1 MNHEY, CDR2 SMNVEV (reference sequence). This CDR3 has 13 amino acids. This chain's CDR3 is CASSLVGTGDPYF. The CDR3 nucleotides are TGTGCCAGCAGTCTAGTCGGGACAGGTGATCCGTATTTT.

This chain uses TRBV6-2 or TRBV6-3 with TRBJ1-1; a possible D gene is TRBD1 (6 bases). CDR3 length equals 14 residues. CDR1 and CDR2 (germline): MNHEY, SVGEGT. V was cut by 6 bases and J by 6 bases, with 17 bases left in between. Written as DNA, the CDR3 is TGTGCCAGCAGCCATTACCGGGACATCGCTGAAGCTTTCTTT. This gives the protein CASSHYRDIAEAFF.

This clone was detected only once. This chain joins TRBV24-1 and TRBJ1-6; D possibly corresponds to TRBD1 (5 bases). The germline gives CDR1 KGHDR, CDR2 SFDVKD. CDR3 size: 15 residues. Trimming pared 8 bases from V and 7 bases from J, leaving 17 bases between. The CDR3 loop is CATNRPRQRNSPLHF. DNA for the CDR3: TGTGCCACCAATCGCCCTAGACAGAGAAATTCACCCCTCCACTTT.

The chain recombines TRBV30 with TRBJ1-3; no reliable D call. The V end was cut by 6 bases, the J end by 11 bases, with 17 bases between. CDR1 GTSNPN and CDR2 SVGIG come from the germline V gene (reference sequence). The CDR3 totals 12 residues. Here the CDR3 DNA reads TGTGCCTGTACCCTAGTGGTCGATCCCATATATTTT. Its protein product is CACTLVVDPIYF.

The rearrangement links TRBV18 to TRBJ2-1, with D maybe TRBD2 (6 bases). V lost 2 bases and J 5 bases, leaving 16 bases between the germline ends. Germline values: CDR1 KGHSH, CDR2 LQKENI. The CDR3 totals 16 residues. The CDR3 region has the DNA TGTGCCAGCTCACCAGTGAATAGGGGCGGGGACAATGAGCAGTTCTTC. Protein product: CASSPVNRGGDNEQFF.